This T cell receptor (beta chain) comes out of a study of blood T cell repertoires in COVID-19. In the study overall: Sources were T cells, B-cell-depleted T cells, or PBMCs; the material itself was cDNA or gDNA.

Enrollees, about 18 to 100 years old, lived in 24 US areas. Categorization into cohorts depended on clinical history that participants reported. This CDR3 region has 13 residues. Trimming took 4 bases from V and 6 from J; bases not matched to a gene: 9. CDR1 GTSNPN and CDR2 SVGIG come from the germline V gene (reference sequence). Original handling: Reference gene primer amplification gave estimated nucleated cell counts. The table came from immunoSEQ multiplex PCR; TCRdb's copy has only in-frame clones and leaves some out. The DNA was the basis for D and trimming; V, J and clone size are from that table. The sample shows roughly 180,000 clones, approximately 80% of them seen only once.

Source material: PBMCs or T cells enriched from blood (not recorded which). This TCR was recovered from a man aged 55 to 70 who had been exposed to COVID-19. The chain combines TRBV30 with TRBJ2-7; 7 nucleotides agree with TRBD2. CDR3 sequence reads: CAWNAGTMAEQYF. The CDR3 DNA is TGTGCCTGGAATGCCGGGACTATGGCCGAGCAGTACTTC.